Listed below are T cell receptor beta chains from one sample, sequenced in a study of T cell repertoires in ileal Crohn's disease. TCRdb's copy holds only in-frame clones and misses some; the assay was immunoSEQ multiplex PCR. The sample carries 15,000 or so clones, about 85% recorded once. The sequenced sample was ileal tissue. The receptors stem from an adult with Crohn's disease. Each CDR3 is given with its conserved first and last residue.

v_call | cdr3_aa
TRBV6-1 | CASNTGINYGYTF
TRBV7-2 | CASSSSGGPHF
TRBV19 | CASTPSNGETQYF
TRBV6-6 | CASSYAQGRNYGYTF
TRBV4-1 | CASSSQPQGGANTGELFF
TRBV2 | CASISGGQGNTEAFF
TRBV28 | CASSSSNGGLYEQYF
TRBV27 | CASSFRVSPYEQYF
TRBV5-1 | CASSEAVTGGSETQYF
TRBV5-1 | CASTMEVSTDTQYF
TRBV7-7 | CASSLGQGTGELFF
TRBV27 | CASMQKGFDSSYEQYF
TRBV30 | CAWTGQGWGEQYF
TRBV27 | CASSPLNVYPENEQFF
TRBV7-2 | CASSLAGGGNQPQHF
TRBV10-3 | CAISESTSGTDTQYF
TRBV5-4 | CASSRDRNYGYTF
TRBV25-1 | CASTQGPTAFEAFF
TRBV4-1 | CASSRPGLGRNEQFF
TRBV5-6 | CASSPLTGGSTGELFF
TRBV10-2 | CASRRDSAYYEQYF
TRBV7-9 | CASSGGLADYNEQFF
TRBV6-5 | CASSYRRGPSGNTIYF
TRBV5-1 | CASSRGTGSTEAFF
TRBV7-2 | CASSLVMGRGETQYF
TRBV30 | CAWDRSSYNSPLHF
TRBV7-9 | CATGQGRNEQFF
TRBV5-1 | CASSLGLAGGPKNNEQFF
TRBV19 | CASSIVPADYNEQFF
TRBV9 | CASSVAVGGDQPQHF
TRBV6-5 | CASSYPGSGTEAFF
TRBV10-1 | CASSEGLAGDTDTQYF
TRBV19 | CASSVPGQPYGYTF
TRBV7-9 | CASIPAGYPTYEQYF
TRBV4-2 | CASSQEERPSYGYTF
TRBV10-3 | CAISGDVRGEQYF
TRBV2 | CASSDSSGNTIYF
TRBV21-1 | CASSKAGTGLRTSNQPQHF
TRBV5-4 | CASTVLAGGADTQYF
TRBV14 | CASSPTGTHYNEQFF
TRBV4-2 | CASSQDESSNQPQHF
TRBV6-1 | CASTAQPTGRETQYF
TRBV5-1 | CASSPGTANSNQPQHF
TRBV7-2 | CASSLDWGGTQYF
TRBV20-1 | CSAQSGQFQYF
TRBV5-6 | CASSLVYNRGQNGYTF
TRBV25-1 | CASIGGSYNEQFF
TRBV4-3 | CASSQETNRVAKLFF
TRBV30 | CAWSVIAPYSTDTQYF
TRBV5-4 | CASSLDRDGGYTF
TRBV19 | CASSISGGQGYGYTF
TRBV5-1 | CASSSGGGEDTQYF
TRBV5-4 | CASRAGTSGNTGELFF
TRBV4-1 | CASSYGGGWFSTEAFF